The 4 T cell receptor beta chains below all came from one sample that was sequenced in a study of Ad26.COV2.S vaccination and SARS-CoV-2 variants. Documented treatment: 15 to 20 received Ad26.COV2.S at low or high dose, single or two shots; about 5 received placebo; per-sample allocation not given. Sampling happened 63 days after the first vaccine or placebo injection. The method was immunoSEQ multiplex PCR; TCRdb's version includes in-frame clones alone and lacks a portion of them. The sample includes about 370,000 clones, around 85% of them seen just once. Sample: peripheral blood, taken in a trial of Ad26.COV2.S vaccine versus placebo. The receptors stem from a person between 18 and 60 years old who received the Ad26.COV2.S COVID-19 vaccine or a placebo.

This CDR3 reads CASSLGSLGYTEAFF. CDR3 bases: TGTGCCAGCAGCTTAGGCAGTTTGGGGTACACTGAAGCTTTCTTT. This chain joins TRBV7-8 and TRBJ1-1; D remains ambiguous. Trimming took off 1 base at V and 3 bases at J, with 12 bases between the two ends. Germline CDR1 is SGHVS and CDR2 is FQNEAQ. The CDR3 totals 15 residues.

The chain has TRBV7-2 and TRBJ2-7; 10 nucleotides line up with TRBD1. The germline CDR1 and CDR2 sequences are SGHTA and FQGNSA. V lost 4 bases to trimming and J lost 4 bases; unmatched junction nucleotides: 7. The CDR3 runs 15 residues. CDR3: CASSSSGQGSYEQYF. CDR3 DNA sequence: TGTGCCAGCAGCTCGTCGGGACAGGGGTCGTACGAGCAGTACTTC.

The chain has TRBV5-4 and TRBJ2-5; the D gene is possibly TRBD1 (5 bases). Per germline, CDR1 SGHNT and CDR2 YYREEE (reference sequence). V shed 2 bases and J shed 4 bases, with 18 bases lying between them. CDR3 length: 16 residues. The chain's CDR3 is CASSFPNRGGAETQYF. CDR3 nucleotides: TGTGCCAGCAGCTTCCCCAATAGGGGCGGAGCAGAGACCCAGTACTTC.

This chain links TRBV14 with TRBJ1-2; no clear D gene. The CDR3 is 15 amino acids. The ends were cut back, 4 bases at V and 0 bases at J, with 12 bases in the middle. CDR1 and CDR2 from the germline V gene are SGHDN and FVKESK. The CDR3 DNA reads TGTGCCAGCAGCCTCGGAGTCGGGCCTAACTATGGCTACACCTTC. Residues: CASSLGVGPNYGYTF.